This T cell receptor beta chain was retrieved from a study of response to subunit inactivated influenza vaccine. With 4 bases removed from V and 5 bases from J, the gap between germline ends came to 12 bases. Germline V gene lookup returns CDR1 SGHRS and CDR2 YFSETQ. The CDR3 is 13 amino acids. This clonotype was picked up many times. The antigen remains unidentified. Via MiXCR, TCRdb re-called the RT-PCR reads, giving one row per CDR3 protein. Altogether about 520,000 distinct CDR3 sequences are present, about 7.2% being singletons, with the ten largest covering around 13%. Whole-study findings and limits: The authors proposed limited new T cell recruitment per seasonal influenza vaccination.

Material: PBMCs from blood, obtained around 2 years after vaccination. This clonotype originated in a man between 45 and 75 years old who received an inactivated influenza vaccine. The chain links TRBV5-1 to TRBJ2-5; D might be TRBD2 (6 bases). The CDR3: CASSGDSMETQYF. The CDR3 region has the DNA TGCGCCAGCAGCGGGGACTCAATGGAGACCCAGTACTTC. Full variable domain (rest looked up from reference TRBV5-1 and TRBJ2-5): KAGVTQTPRYLIKTRGQQVTLSCSPISGHRSVSWYQQTPGQGLQFLFEYFSETQRNKGNFPGRFSGRQFSNSRSEMNVSTLELGDSALYLCASSGDSMETQYFGPGTRLLVL.